The present T cell receptor beta chain was sequenced within a study of blood T cell repertoires in COVID-19. Germline assignment: CDR1 WSHSY and CDR2 SAAADI. The CDR3 extends over 12 amino acids. Trimming stripped 2 bases from V and 4 bases from J, with 6 bases between. As processed by the authors: Amplification of reference gene primers was used by the study to estimate nucleated cell counts. Assay used: immunoSEQ multiplex PCR; TCRdb lists only in-frame clones, some missing. That table furnishes V, J and clone size, whereas the DNA furnished D and trimming. The table shows around 220,000 clones, with 85% to 90% occurring only once.

This TCR was sampled from a young man who had been exposed to COVID-19. Sequencing input: PBMCs or T cells enriched from blood (not recorded which). The V call is TRBV10-2, the J call TRBJ2-7; D is undetermined. The chain's CDR3 is CASSEGSYEQYF. DNA for the CDR3: TGCGCCAGCAGTGAGGGCAGTTACGAGCAGTACTTC.